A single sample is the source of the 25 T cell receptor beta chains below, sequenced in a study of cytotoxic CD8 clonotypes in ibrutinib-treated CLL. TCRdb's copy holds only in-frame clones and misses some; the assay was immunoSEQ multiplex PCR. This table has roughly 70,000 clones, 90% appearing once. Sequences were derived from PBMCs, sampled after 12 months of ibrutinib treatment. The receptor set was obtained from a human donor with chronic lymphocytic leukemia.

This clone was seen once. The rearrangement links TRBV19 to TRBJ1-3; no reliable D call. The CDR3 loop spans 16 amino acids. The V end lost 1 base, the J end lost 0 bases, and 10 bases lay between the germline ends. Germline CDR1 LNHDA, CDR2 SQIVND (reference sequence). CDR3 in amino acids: CASSIAGRISGNTIYF. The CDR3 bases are TGTGCCAGTAGTATAGCTGGACGGATCTCTGGAAACACCATATATTTT.

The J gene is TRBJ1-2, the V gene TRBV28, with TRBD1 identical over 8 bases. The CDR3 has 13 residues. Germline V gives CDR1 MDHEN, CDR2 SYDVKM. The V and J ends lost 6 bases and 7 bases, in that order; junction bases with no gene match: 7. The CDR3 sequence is CASRKQGGSGYTF. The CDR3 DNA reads TGTGCCAGCAGAAAACAGGGGGGTAGTGGCTACACCTTC.

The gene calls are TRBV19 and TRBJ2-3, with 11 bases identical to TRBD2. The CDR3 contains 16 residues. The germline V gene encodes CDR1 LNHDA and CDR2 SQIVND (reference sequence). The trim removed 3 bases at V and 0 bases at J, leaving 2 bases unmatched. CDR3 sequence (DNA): TGTGCCAGTAGTATCCGGACTAGCGGGAGCACAGATACGCAGTATTTT. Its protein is CASSIRTSGSTDTQYF.

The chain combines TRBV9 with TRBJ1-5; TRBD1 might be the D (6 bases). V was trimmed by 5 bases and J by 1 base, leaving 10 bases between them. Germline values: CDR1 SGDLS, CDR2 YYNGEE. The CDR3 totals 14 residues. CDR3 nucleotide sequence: TGTGCCAGCAGTGCAGGGGTGAGCAATCAGCCCCAGCATTTT. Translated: CASSAGVSNQPQHF.

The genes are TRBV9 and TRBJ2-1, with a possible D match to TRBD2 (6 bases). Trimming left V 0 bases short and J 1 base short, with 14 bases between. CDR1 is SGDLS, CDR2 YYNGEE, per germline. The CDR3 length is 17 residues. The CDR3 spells CASSVELALNSYNEQFF. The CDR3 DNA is TGTGCCAGCAGCGTAGAACTAGCCTTGAATTCCTACAATGAGCAGTTCTTC. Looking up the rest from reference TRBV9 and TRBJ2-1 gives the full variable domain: DSGVTQTPKHLITATGQRVTLRCSPRSGDLSVYWYQQSLDQGLQFLIQYYNGEERAKGNILERFSAQQFPDLHSELNLSSLELGDSALYFCASSVELALNSYNEQFFGPGTRLTVL.

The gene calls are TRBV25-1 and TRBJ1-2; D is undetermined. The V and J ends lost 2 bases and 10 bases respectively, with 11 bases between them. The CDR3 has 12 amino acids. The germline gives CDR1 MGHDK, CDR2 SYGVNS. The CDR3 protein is CASSETRWDYTF. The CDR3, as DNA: TGTGCCAGCAGTGAAACAAGGTGGGACTACACCTTC.

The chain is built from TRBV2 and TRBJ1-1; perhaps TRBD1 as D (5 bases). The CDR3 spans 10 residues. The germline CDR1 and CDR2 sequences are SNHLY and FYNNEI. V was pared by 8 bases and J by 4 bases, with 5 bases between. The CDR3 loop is CASGGTEAFF. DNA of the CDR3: TGTGCCAGCGGGGGCACTGAAGCTTTCTTT. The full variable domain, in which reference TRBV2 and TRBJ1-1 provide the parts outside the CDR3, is EPEVTQTPSHQVTQMGQEVILRCVPISNHLYFYWYRQILGQKVEFLVSFYNNEISEKSEIFDDQFSVERPDGSNFTLKIRSTKLEDSAMYFCASGGTEAFFGQGTRLTVV.

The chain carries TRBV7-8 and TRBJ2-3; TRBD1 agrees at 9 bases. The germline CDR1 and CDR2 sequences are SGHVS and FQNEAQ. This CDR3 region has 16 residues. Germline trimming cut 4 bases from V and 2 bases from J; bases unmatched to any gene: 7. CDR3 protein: CASSYGDRVFTDTQYF. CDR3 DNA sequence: TGTGCCAGCAGCTATGGGGACAGGGTCTTCACAGATACGCAGTATTTT.

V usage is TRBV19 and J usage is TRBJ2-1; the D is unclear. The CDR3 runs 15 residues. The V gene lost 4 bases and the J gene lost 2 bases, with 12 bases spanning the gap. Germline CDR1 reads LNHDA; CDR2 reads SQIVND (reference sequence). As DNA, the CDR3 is TGTGCCAGTAGTACCCCGGAGACACCCTACAATGAGCAGTTCTTC. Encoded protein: CASSTPETPYNEQFF. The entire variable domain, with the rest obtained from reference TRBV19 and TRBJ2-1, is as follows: DGGITQSPKYLFRKEGQNVTLSCEQNLNHDAMYWYRQDPGQGLRLIYYSQIVNDFQKGDIAEGYSVSREKKESFPLTVTSAQKNPTAFYLCASSTPETPYNEQFFGPGTRLTVL.

The CDR3 nucleotides are TGTGCCAGCAGCCGAGCTAGCGGCCCCTACAATGAGCAGTTCTTC. Translating gives CASSRASGPYNEQFF. This sequence joins TRBV6-5 and TRBJ2-1; 7 bases are shared with TRBD2. The CDR3 consists of 15 residues. Trimming took 6 bases from V and 2 from J; bases not matched to a gene: 7. The germline gives CDR1 MNHEY, CDR2 SVGAGI.

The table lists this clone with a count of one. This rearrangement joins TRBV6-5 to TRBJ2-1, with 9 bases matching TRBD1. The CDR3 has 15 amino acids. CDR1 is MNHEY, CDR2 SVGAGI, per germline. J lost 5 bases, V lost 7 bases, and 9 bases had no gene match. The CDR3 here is CASTPDRGPNNEQFF. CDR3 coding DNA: TGTGCCAGCACCCCGGACAGGGGCCCAAACAATGAGCAGTTCTTC.

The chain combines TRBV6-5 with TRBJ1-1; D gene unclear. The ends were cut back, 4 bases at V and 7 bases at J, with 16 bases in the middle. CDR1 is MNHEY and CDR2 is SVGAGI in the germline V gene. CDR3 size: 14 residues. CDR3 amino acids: CASSSRVEALEAFF. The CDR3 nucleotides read TGTGCCAGCAGTTCCCGGGTCGAGGCACTTGAAGCTTTCTTT.

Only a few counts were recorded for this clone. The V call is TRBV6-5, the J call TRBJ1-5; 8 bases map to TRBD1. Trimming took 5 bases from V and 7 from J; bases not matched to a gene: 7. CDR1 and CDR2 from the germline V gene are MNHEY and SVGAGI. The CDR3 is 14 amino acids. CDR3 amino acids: CASSRQGPRQPQHF. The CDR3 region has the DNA TGTGCCAGCAGTCGACAGGGGCCGAGGCAGCCCCAGCATTTT.

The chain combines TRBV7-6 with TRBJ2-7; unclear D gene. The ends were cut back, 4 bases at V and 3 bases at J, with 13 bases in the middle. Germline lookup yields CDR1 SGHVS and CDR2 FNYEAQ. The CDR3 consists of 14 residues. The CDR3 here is CASSSVLRGYEQYF. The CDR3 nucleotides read TGTGCCAGCAGCTCCGTCCTACGCGGCTACGAGCAGTACTTC.

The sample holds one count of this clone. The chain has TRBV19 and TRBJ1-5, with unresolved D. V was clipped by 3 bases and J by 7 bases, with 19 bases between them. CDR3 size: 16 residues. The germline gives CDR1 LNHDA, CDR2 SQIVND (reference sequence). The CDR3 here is CASSIHLTQLVQPQHF. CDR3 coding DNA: TGTGCCAGTAGTATTCACCTTACGCAACTGGTGCAGCCCCAGCATTTT.

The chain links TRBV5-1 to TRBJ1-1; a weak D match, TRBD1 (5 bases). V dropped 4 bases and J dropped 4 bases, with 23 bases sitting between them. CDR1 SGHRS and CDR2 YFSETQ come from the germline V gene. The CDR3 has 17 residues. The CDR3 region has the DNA TGCGCCAGCAGCCCAAGAATCGGGGCCGGGTTGGGCACTGAAGCTTTCTTT. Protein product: CASSPRIGAGLGTEAFF.

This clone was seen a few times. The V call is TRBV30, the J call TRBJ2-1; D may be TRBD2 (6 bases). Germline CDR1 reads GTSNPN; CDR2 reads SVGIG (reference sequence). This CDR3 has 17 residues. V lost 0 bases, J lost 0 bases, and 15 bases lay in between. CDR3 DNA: TGTGCCTGGAGTGTTCCTAGCGCACGCTCCTCCTACAATGAGCAGTTCTTC. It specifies CAWSVPSARSSYNEQFF. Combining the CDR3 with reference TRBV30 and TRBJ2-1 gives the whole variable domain SQTIHQWPATLVQPVGSPLSLECTVEGTSNPNLYWYRQAAGRGLQLLFYSVGIGQISSEVPQNLSASRPQDRQFILSSKKLLLSDSGFYLCAWSVPSARSSYNEQFFGPGTRLTVL.

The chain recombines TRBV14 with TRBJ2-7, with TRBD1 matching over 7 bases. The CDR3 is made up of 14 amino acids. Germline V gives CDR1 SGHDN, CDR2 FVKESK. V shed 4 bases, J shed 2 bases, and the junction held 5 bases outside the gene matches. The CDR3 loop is CASSLGQVTYEQYF. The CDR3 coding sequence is TGTGCCAGCAGCCTCGGACAGGTTACCTACGAGCAGTACTTC.

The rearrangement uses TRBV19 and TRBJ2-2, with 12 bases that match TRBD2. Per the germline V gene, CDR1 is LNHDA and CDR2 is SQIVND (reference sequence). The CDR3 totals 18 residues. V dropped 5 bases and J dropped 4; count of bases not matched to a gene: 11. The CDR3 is CASSRLRTTSGGTGELFF. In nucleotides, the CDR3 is TGTGCCAGTAGTCGCCTAAGAACGACTAGCGGGGGCACCGGGGAGCTGTTTTTT.

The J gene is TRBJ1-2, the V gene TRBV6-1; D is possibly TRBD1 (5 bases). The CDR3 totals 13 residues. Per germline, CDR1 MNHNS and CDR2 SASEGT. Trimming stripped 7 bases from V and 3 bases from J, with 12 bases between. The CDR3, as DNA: TGTGCCAGCAACAAAGACAGAGACTATGGCTACACCTTC. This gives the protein CASNKDRDYGYTF.

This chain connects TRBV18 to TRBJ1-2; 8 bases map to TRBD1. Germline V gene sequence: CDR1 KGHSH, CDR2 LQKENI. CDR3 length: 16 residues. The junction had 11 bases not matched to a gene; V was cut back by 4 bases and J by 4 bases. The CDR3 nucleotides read TGTGCCAGCTCACAAACGACAGGGGCCGACTTCTATGGCTACACCTTC. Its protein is CASSQTTGADFYGYTF.

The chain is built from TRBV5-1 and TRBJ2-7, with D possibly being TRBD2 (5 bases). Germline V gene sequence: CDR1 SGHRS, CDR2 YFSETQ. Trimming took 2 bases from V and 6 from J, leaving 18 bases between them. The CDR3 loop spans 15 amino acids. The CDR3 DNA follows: TGCGCCAGCAGCTTCGAGGGCGGAGCGGTGTCCGAGCAGTACTTC. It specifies CASSFEGGAVSEQYF.

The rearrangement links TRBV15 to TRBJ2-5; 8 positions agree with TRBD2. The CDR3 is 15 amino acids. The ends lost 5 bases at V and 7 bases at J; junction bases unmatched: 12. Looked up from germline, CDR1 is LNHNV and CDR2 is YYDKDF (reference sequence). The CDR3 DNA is TGTGCCACCAGCCTCCGACTAGCGAGGGAGGGGACCCAGTACTTC. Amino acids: CATSLRLAREGTQYF.

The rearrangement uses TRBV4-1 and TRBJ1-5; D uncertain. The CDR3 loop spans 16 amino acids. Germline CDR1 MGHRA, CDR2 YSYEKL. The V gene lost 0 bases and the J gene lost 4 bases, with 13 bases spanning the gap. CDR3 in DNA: TGCGCCAGCAGCCAAGATCCCCCAGGAGCAAATCAGCCCCAGCATTTT. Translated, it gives CASSQDPPGANQPQHF.

The CDR3 sequence: CASSLWTGYSGNTIYF. Written as DNA, the CDR3 is TGTGCCAGCAGCTTATGGACAGGGTACTCTGGAAACACCATATATTTT. The chain is built from TRBV7-9 and TRBJ1-3; 8 nucleotides match TRBD1. V dropped 2 bases and J dropped 0; count of bases not matched to a gene: 3. Germline values: CDR1 SEHNR, CDR2 FQNEAQ (reference sequence). This CDR3 comprises 16 residues. Complete variable domain (other parts from reference TRBV7-9 and TRBJ1-3): DTGVSQNPRHKITKRGQNVTFRCDPISEHNRLYWYRQTLGQGPEFLTYFQNEAQLEKSRLLSDRFSAERPKGSFSTLEIQRTEQGDSAMYLCASSLWTGYSGNTIYFGEGSWLTVV.